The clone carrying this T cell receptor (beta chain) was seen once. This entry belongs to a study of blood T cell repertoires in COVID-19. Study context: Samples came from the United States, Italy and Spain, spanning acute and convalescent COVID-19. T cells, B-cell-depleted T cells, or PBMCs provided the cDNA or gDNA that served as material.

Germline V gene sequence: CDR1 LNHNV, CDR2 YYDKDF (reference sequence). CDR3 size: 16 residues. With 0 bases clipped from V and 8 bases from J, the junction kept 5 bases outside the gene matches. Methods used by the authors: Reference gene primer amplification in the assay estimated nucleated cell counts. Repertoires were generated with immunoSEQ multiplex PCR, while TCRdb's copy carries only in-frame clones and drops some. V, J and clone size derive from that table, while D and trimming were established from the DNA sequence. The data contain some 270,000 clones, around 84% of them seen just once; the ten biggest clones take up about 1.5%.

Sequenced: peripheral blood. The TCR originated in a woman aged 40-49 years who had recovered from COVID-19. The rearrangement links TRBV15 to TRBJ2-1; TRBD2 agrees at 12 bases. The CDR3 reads CATSRDSSGGAHEQFF. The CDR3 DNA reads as TGTGCCACCAGCAGAGACTCTAGCGGGGGGGCCCATGAGCAGTTCTTC.